One and the same sample provided the 27 T cell receptor beta chains below, sequenced in a study of human T cells and chemical hapten exposure (dated by TCRdb to about 2021). Library preparation used RACE. Sequenced on a NextSeq 500. TCRdb trimmed public reads at Q25 via fastp, called clones via MiXCR and kept in-frame beta chains. When rows share a CDR3 protein, they turn into one entry using the most common DNA and genes. Recorded for this sample are fewer than 500,000 distinct CDR3 sequences; approximately 5.1% of them occurred a single time. The ten biggest clones cover under 3% of the sample. The time point label on this specimen signifies: patch test 1, 2 weeks after DPC sensitization. The sample's treatment or condition label, decoded: therapeutic diphenylcyclopropenone sensitization with weekly scalp DPC. Source: whole blood, taken in connection with sensitization to the hapten diphenylcyclopropenone (DPC). These receptors were obtained from a woman aged 45-60 years with alopecia areata. Some clones in this sample may be carry-over from other donors' samples.

This clonotype has just a few counts. The chain recombines TRBV3-1 with TRBJ2-1; D could derive from TRBD1 or TRBD2 (5 bases each). This CDR3 contains 13 residues. The germline gives CDR1 LGHDT, CDR2 YNNKEL (reference sequence). V dropped 1 base and J dropped 9 bases, with 10 bases sitting between them. In nucleotides, the CDR3 is TGTGCCAGCAGCCAAGGTGGGGGTATTGAGCAGTTCTTC. This translates into CASSQGGGIEQFF.

In this sample, this clonotype turned up many times. This chain's CDR3 is CAIKGTGDYEQYF. The CDR3 DNA reads as TGTGCCATCAAGGGCACGGGGGATTACGAGCAGTACTTC. The gene calls are TRBV10-3 and TRBJ2-7; D may be TRBD2 (6 bases). Trimming shortened V by 7 bases and J by 4 bases, and 14 bases separated the two germline ends. This CDR3 is 13 amino acids long. Germline-derived CDR1 and CDR2 are ENHRY and SYGVKD.

V usage is TRBV29-1 and J usage is TRBJ1-1; D possibly corresponds to TRBD1 (6 bases). The CDR3 totals 13 residues. The V gene's germline CDR1 is SQVTM and CDR2 ANQGSEA. V dropped 5 bases and J dropped 6 bases, with 16 bases sitting between them. The CDR3 sequence: CSVRGGVIAEAFF. In nucleotides, the CDR3 is TGCAGCGTTAGAGGGGGAGTCATCGCTGAAGCTTTCTTT.

This clonotype came up many times. J is TRBJ1-2 and V is TRBV25-1; weak D call: TRBD1 (5 bases). V gave up 6 bases and J gave up 2 bases, with 10 bases separating them. Germline loops: CDR1 MGHDK, CDR2 SYGVNS. The CDR3 extends over 13 amino acids. The CDR3 protein is CASSRDFNYGYTF. The CDR3 nucleotides read TGTGCCAGCAGCAGGGATTTCAACTATGGCTACACCTTC.

The sample holds many counts of this clonotype. The chain combines TRBV3-1 with TRBJ1-4; the D gene is possibly TRBD1 (6 bases). Trimming cost V 3 bases and J 8 bases, with 16 bases left between them. Per the germline V gene, CDR1 is LGHDT and CDR2 is YNNKEL (reference sequence). CDR3 length: 15 residues. CDR3 nucleotides: TGTGCCAGCAGCCATTCAGGGGCACGAAGGGAAAAACTGTTTTTT. It is translated as CASSHSGARREKLFF.

Ten or more counts support this clonotype. CDR3 region: CASSFRQINEKLFF. DNA of the CDR3: TGTGCCAGCAGCTTCAGACAGATTAATGAAAAACTGTTTTTT. V and J are TRBV13 and TRBJ1-4; D may be TRBD1 (5 bases). Between the trimmed V and J ends, which lost 3 bases and 4 bases, there was a span of 9 bases. Germline V gene sequence: CDR1 PRHDT, CDR2 FYEKMQ (reference sequence). The CDR3 contains 14 residues.

This clonotype was recorded at least ten times. The J gene is TRBJ2-2, the V gene TRBV20-1, with D possibly TRBD2 on 5 matching bases. Germline V gives CDR1 DFQATT, CDR2 SNEGSKA (reference sequence). The CDR3 runs to 16 residues. Trimming removed 3 bases at V and 1 base at J, with 15 bases between. The CDR3 is CSARRFAGLNTGELFF. The CDR3, as DNA: TGCAGTGCTAGGAGGTTTGCGGGCCTGAACACCGGGGAGCTGTTTTTT.

This clonotype was observed a few times. The rearrangement links TRBV18 to TRBJ2-3, with D perhaps matching TRBD2 (5 bases). The CDR3 covers 16 residues. CDR1 KGHSH and CDR2 LQKENI come from the germline V gene. V lost 4 bases to trimming and J lost 0 bases, with 14 bases between them. CDR3 coding DNA: TGTGCCAGCTCACGGAGCGGAGCATCTAGCACAGATACGCAGTATTTT. Translated: CASSRSGASSTDTQYF.

In its sample, this clonotype was seen many times. The V and J genes are TRBV15 and TRBJ1-5; TRBD1 matches 7 bases. The trim removed 3 bases at V and 6 bases at J, leaving 5 bases unmatched. The CDR3 runs 14 residues. Germline values: CDR1 LNHNV, CDR2 YYDKDF (reference sequence). DNA for the CDR3: TGTGCCACCAGCAGTCGACAGGGTTTTCAGCCCCAGCATTTT. Its translation is CATSSRQGFQPQHF.

V and J are TRBV10-3 and TRBJ2-3; the match to TRBD2 covers 8 bases. The trim removed 0 bases at V and 3 bases at J, leaving 8 bases unmatched. Germline lookup yields CDR1 ENHRY and CDR2 SYGVKD. CDR3 length: 17 residues. Here the CDR3 DNA reads TGTGCCATCAGTGAGTCACCCGGGAGGGCCGGGACAGATACGCAGTATTTT. It translates to CAISESPGRAGTDTQYF.

The sample holds many counts of this clonotype. The chain uses TRBV12-5 and TRBJ1-1; D is unclear. V shed 7 bases and J shed 2 bases, with 2 bases lying between them. The germline V gene has CDR1 LGHNT and CDR2 FRNRAP. The CDR3 loop spans 10 amino acids. CDR3: CASANTEAFF. CDR3 sequence (DNA): TGTGCTAGTGCTAACACTGAAGCTTTCTTT.

This clonotype was detected ten times or more. The rearrangement uses TRBV5-1 and TRBJ2-1, with D hard to call. Trimming shortened V by 10 bases and J by 5 bases, and 19 bases separated the two germline ends. The CDR3 contains 14 residues. Looked up from germline, CDR1 is SGHRS and CDR2 is YFSETQ. The CDR3 bases are TGCGCCTCAGTGGAGCGCCCAGATAACAATGAGCAGTTCTTC. This sequence encodes CASVERPDNNEQFF.

This clonotype showed up many times. Here the CDR3 reads CSVLGTGGDGYTF. Here the CDR3 DNA reads TGCAGTGTCCTTGGGACAGGGGGCGATGGCTACACCTTC. The V and J genes are TRBV29-1 and TRBJ1-2; 12 nucleotides line up with TRBD1. The CDR3 has 13 amino acids. Germline assignment: CDR1 SQVTM and CDR2 ANQGSEA.

Many counts were recorded for this clonotype. V and J are TRBV3-1 and TRBJ2-1; TRBD2 agrees at 8 bases. The germline CDR1 and CDR2 sequences are LGHDT and YNNKEL (reference sequence). V shed 6 bases and J 1 base; nucleotides not matched to a gene: 8. The CDR3 covers 16 residues. CDR3 in DNA: TGTGCCAGCAGACCTTTTAGCGGGGAATCCTACAATGAGCAGTTCTTC. Translation: CASRPFSGESYNEQFF.

This clonotype came up many times. The chain is built from TRBV4-2 and TRBJ2-3, with D maybe TRBD1 (7 bases). Germline lookup yields CDR1 LGHNA and CDR2 YNFKEQ. V was cut by 2 bases and J by 11 bases, with 17 bases left in between. The CDR3 totals 14 residues. CDR3 coding DNA: TGTGCCAGCAGCCAACCAGGACTACCAGGGGGGCAGTATTTT. Protein: CASSQPGLPGGQYF.

This clonotype was found a few times. The CDR3 is CSASPTERERYF. In DNA form, the CDR3 reads TGCAGTGCTAGTCCGACAGAGCGGGAGAGGTATTTT. The chain has TRBV20-1 and TRBJ2-3; TRBD2 agrees at 8 bases. CDR1 and CDR2 from the germline V gene are DFQATT and SNEGSKA (reference sequence). The junction had 10 bases not matched to a gene; V was cut back by 3 bases and J by 14 bases. There are 12 residues in the CDR3.

The chain links TRBV19 to TRBJ2-3; no firm D call. V gave up 4 bases and J gave up 3 bases, with 14 bases separating them. The germline gives CDR1 LNHDA, CDR2 SQIVND (reference sequence). The CDR3 extends over 15 amino acids. The DNA of the CDR3 is TGTGCCAGTAGTAGGTCAGACGATAAGACAGATACGCAGTATTTT. Its protein product is CASSRSDDKTDTQYF.

In this sample, this clonotype turned up a few times. The chain employs TRBV5-1 and TRBJ2-3; D not resolved. Germline V gene lookup returns CDR1 SGHRS and CDR2 YFSETQ. Trimming removed 0 bases from V and 0 bases from J, with 8 bases in between. This CDR3 is built from 15 residues. CDR3 region: CASSLAVLSTDTQYF. CDR3 DNA sequence: TGCGCCAGCAGCTTGGCCGTACTCAGCACAGATACGCAGTATTTT.

This clonotype was counted between two and nine times. The chain links TRBV2 to TRBJ2-3, with TRBD1 matching 11 bases. J gave up 5 bases and V 7 bases, and 8 bases lay outside the gene matches. Germline V lookup: CDR1 SNHLY, CDR2 FYNNEI. The CDR3 consists of 15 residues. The CDR3 protein is CASNGQGARGDTQYF. For the CDR3, the DNA is TGTGCCAGCAACGGACAGGGGGCGCGAGGAGATACGCAGTATTTT.

Turning to this clonotype: A read error may be the cause here, since a much bigger clone is one base away. The rearrangement joins TRBV28 to TRBJ1-5; TRBD1 might be the D (5 bases). This CDR3 region has 16 residues. V was trimmed by 3 bases and J by 1 base, leaving 13 bases between them. Germline lookup yields CDR1 MDHEN and CDR2 SYDVKM. CDR3 nucleotides: TGTGCCAGCAGTTTCGGCCCCAGGGCCAGCAATCAGCCCCAGCATTTT. As protein: CASSFGPRASNQPQHF.

J is TRBJ2-7 and V is TRBV3-1; D remains ambiguous. CDR3 size: 16 residues. Trimming pared 0 bases from V and 5 bases from J, leaving 17 bases between. Per germline, CDR1 LGHDT and CDR2 YNNKEL (reference sequence). In nucleotides, the CDR3 is TGTGCCAGCAGCCAAGATAGGCTCCCGGAGAACGACGAGCAGTACTTC. Amino acids: CASSQDRLPENDEQYF.

There are many counts of this clonotype. The chain uses TRBV27 and TRBJ2-7; 11 bases map to TRBD1. With V trimmed by 5 bases and J by 2 bases, 8 bases remained unmatched. CDR3 length: 16 residues. Germline V gene lookup returns CDR1 MNHEY and CDR2 SMNVEV (reference sequence). The CDR3 region has the DNA TGTGCCAGCAGTCTTTCGGGACAGGGGGTTGCCTACGAGCAGTACTTC. Its translation is CASSLSGQGVAYEQYF.

At least ten counts were recorded for this clonotype. The rearrangement links TRBV5-6 to TRBJ1-4, with D perhaps matching TRBD1 (5 bases). Germline values: CDR1 SGHDT, CDR2 YYEEEE. This CDR3 contains 14 residues. V lost 5 bases to trimming and J lost 0 bases, with 8 bases between them. The CDR3 nucleotides read TGTGCCAGCAGGGGGCCAACAACTAATGAAAAACTGTTTTTT. Protein sequence: CASRGPTTNEKLFF.

This clonotype has at least ten counts. This chain joins TRBV7-8 and TRBJ1-5; 9 bases fit TRBD1. Germline V gene data show CDR1 as SGHVS and CDR2 as FQNEAQ. Trimming took 5 bases from V and 11 from J; bases not matched to a gene: 7. The CDR3 covers 13 residues. The CDR3 DNA is TGTGCCAGCAGCCTTAGCCGGGACAGGGCCCAGCATTTT. The encoded protein is CASSLSRDRAQHF.

The table lists this clonotype with a few counts. V is TRBV4-2 and J is TRBJ2-2; D not certain. This CDR3 has 13 residues. CDR1 LGHNA and CDR2 YNFKEQ come from the germline V gene. V lost 2 bases and J lost 4, with 5 bases in between. CDR3 sequence (DNA): TGTGCCAGCAGCCAAACAGTCACCGGGGAGCTGTTTTTT. This gives the protein CASSQTVTGELFF.

The chain employs TRBV11-2 and TRBJ2-7; no definite D call. Germline V CDR1 and CDR2: SGHAT, FQNNGV. This CDR3 is 14 amino acids long. Trimming removed 1 base from V and 3 bases from J, with 10 bases in between. Here the CDR3 reads CASSLGTAGYEQYF. CDR3 coding DNA: TGTGCCAGCAGCTTAGGCACCGCCGGCTACGAGCAGTACTTC. The full variable domain, its missing parts supplied by reference TRBV11-2 and TRBJ2-7, is EAGVAQSPRYKIIEKRQSVAFWCNPISGHATLYWYQQILGQGPKLLIQFQNNGVVDDSQLPKDRFSAERLKGVDSTLKIQPAKLEDSAVYLCASSLGTAGYEQYFGPGTRLTVT.

This clonotype was observed a few times. In DNA form, the CDR3 reads TGTGCCAGCAGCTACAGGGTGGACACTGAAGCTTTCTTT. Translated: CASSYRVDTEAFF. J is TRBJ1-1 and V is TRBV7-9; a possible D gene is TRBD1 (6 bases). Germline V gives CDR1 SEHNR, CDR2 FQNEAQ (reference sequence). The CDR3 is 13 residues long. V lost 4 bases and J lost 3, with 9 bases in between. Variable domain in full (rest from reference TRBV7-9 and TRBJ1-1): DTGVSQNPRHKITKRGQNVTFRCDPISEHNRLYWYRQTLGQGPEFLTYFQNEAQLEKSRLLSDRFSAERPKGSFSTLEIQRTEQGDSAMYLCASSYRVDTEAFFGQGTRLTVV.